Here is one T cell receptor beta chain with its context. Authors' processing steps: How many nucleated cells were present was estimated from reference gene primer amplification. Generated by immunoSEQ multiplex PCR, the TCRdb table keeps only in-frame clones and is missing some. Clone size and V and J calls were adopted from that table, with D and trimming inferred from the DNA. The table lists roughly 80,000 clones, about four fifths of them singletons. The data belong to a study of blood T cell repertoires in COVID-19. The CDR3 is made up of 15 amino acids. Trimming cost V 5 bases and J 6 bases; bases outside gene matches: 5. From germline, CDR1 is MNHEY and CDR2 SVGAGI.

The sequenced sample was peripheral blood. This chain joins TRBV6-5 and TRBJ1-5, with 12 positions matching TRBD1. The source is a woman in her sixties or seventies with acute or convalescent COVID-19. The CDR3 loop reads CASSTGTGGGQPQHF. CDR3 in DNA: TGTGCCAGCAGTACAGGGACAGGGGGCGGTCAGCCCCAGCATTTT.